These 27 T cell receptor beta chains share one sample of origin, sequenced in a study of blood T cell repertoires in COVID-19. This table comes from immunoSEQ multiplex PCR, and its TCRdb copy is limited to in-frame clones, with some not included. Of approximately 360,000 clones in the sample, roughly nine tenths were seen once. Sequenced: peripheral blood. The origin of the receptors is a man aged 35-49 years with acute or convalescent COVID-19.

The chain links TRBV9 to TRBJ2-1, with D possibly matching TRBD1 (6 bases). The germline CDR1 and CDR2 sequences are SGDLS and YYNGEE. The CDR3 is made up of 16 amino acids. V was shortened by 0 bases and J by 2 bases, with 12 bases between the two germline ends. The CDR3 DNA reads TGTGCCAGCAGCGTAGAGGGGGTAGCAACCTACAATGAGCAGTTCTTC. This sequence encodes CASSVEGVATYNEQFF.

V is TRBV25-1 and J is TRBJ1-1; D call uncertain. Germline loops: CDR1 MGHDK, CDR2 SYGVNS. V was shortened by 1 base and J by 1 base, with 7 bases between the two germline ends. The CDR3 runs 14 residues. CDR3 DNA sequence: TGTGCCAGCAGTGAATCGGTCGGGAACACTGAAGCTTTCTTT. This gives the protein CASSESVGNTEAFF.

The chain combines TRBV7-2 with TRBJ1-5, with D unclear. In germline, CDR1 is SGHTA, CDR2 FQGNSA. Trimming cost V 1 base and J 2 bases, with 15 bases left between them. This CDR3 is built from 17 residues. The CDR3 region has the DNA TGTGCCAGCAGCTTAGGGCGGCAGGACTGGGGCAATCAGCCCCAGCATTTT. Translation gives CASSLGRQDWGNQPQHF.

Here the CDR3 DNA reads TGTGCCAGCAGCGGACGCCGGGACAGGTGGCCGAACACTGAAGCTTTCTTT. Translation: CASSGRRDRWPNTEAFF. The chain recombines TRBV9 with TRBJ1-1, with 8 bases identical to TRBD1. Trimming cost V 3 bases and J 1 base; bases outside gene matches: 11. This CDR3 has 17 amino acids. Germline V lookup: CDR1 SGDLS, CDR2 YYNGEE.

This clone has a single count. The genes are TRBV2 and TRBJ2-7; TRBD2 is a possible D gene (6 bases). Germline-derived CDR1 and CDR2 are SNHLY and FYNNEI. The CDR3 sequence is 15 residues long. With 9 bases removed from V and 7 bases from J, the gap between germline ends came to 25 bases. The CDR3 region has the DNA TGTGCCAGAAGATCGGAGGGTGGCAGGACTCCTGAGCAGTACTTC. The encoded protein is CARRSEGGRTPEQYF.

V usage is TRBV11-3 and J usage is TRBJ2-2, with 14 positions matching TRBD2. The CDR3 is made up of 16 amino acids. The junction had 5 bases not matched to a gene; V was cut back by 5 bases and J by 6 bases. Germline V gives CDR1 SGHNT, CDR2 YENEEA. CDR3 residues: CASSTGLAGVAGELFF. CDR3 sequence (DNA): TGTGCCAGCAGCACGGGACTAGCGGGAGTGGCCGGGGAGCTGTTTTTT.

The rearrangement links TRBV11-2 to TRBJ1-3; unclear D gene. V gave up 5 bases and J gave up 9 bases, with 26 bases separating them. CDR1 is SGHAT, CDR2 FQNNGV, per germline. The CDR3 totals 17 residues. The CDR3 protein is CASSTRTFTTAAGTIYF. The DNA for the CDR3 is TGTGCCAGCAGCACTCGGACCTTTACAACGGCCGCGGGCACCATATATTTT.

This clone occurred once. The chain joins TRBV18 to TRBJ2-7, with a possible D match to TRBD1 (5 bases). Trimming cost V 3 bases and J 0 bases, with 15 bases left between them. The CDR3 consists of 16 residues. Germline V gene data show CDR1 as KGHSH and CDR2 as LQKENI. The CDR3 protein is CASSPSDRISSYEQYF. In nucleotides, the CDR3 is TGTGCCAGCTCACCGAGCGACAGAATATCCTCCTACGAGCAGTACTTC.

DNA of the CDR3: TGTGCCAGCACGCGGGACAGGAGCTACAATGAGCAGTTCTTC. It codes for CASTRDRSYNEQFF. The V call is TRBV6-5, the J call TRBJ2-1; 8 nucleotides line up with TRBD1. CDR1 is MNHEY and CDR2 is SVGAGI in the germline V gene. J lost 3 bases, V lost 7 bases, and 5 bases had no gene match. The CDR3 consists of 14 residues.

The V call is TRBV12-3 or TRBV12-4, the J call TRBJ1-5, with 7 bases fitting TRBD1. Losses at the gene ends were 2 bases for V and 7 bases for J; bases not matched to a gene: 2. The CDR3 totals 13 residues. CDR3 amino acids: CASSLNRGQPQHF. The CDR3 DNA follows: TGTGCCAGCAGTTTAAACAGGGGCCAGCCCCAGCATTTT.

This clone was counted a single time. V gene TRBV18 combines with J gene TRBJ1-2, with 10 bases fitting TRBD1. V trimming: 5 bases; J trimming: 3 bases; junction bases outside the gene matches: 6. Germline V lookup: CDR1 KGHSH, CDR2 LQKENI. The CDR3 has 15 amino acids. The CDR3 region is CASSIDRGRDYGYTF. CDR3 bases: TGTGCCAGCTCAATTGACAGGGGGCGCGACTATGGCTACACCTTC.

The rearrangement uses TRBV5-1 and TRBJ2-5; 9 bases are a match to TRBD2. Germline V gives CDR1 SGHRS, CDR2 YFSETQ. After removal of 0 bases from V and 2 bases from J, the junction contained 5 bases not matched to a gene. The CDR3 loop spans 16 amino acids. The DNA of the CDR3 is TGCGCCAGCAGCTTGGCTACTCTAGCGGGGCAAGAGACCCAGTACTTC. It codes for CASSLATLAGQETQYF.

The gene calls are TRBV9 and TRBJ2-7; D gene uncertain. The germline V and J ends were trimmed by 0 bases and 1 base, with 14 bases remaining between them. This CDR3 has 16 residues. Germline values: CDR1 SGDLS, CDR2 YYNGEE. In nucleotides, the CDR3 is TGTGCCAGCAGCGTAGGTTCGGTGTTTATTTCCTACGAGCAGTACTTC. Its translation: CASSVGSVFISYEQYF.

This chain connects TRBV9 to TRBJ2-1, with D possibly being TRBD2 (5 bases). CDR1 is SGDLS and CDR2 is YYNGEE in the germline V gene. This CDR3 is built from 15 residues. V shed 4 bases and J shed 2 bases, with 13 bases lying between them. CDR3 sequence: CASSPSGNTYNEQFF. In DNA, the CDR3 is TGTGCCAGCAGCCCGAGCGGAAACACCTACAATGAGCAGTTCTTC.

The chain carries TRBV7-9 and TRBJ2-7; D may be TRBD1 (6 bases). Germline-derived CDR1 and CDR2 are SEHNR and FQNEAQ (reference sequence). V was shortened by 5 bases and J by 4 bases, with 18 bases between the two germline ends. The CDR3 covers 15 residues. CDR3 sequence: CASSRGSNREYEQYF. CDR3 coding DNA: TGTGCCAGCAGCCGAGGGAGCAACAGGGAATACGAGCAGTACTTC.

This CDR3 reads CASSQDVGSDYGYTF. CDR3 in DNA: TGTGCCAGCAGCCAAGATGTCGGGTCAGACTATGGCTACACCTTC. The chain joins TRBV4-2 to TRBJ1-2; D is unclear. The V gene's germline CDR1 is LGHNA and CDR2 YNFKEQ. Trimming pared 0 bases from V and 3 bases from J, leaving 11 bases between. CDR3 length: 15 residues.

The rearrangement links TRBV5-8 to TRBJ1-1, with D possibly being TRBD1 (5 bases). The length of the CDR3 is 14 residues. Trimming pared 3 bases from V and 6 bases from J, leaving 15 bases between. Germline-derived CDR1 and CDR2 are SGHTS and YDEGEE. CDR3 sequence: CASSWPDSISEAFF. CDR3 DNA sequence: TGTGCCAGCAGCTGGCCCGACAGCATTTCTGAAGCTTTCTTT.

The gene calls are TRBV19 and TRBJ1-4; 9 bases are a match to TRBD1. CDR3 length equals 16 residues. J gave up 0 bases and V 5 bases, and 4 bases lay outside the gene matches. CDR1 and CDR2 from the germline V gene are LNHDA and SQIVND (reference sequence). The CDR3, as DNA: TGTGCCAGTAGTTCCTACAGGGGGCCAACTAATGAAAAACTGTTTTTT. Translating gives CASSSYRGPTNEKLFF.

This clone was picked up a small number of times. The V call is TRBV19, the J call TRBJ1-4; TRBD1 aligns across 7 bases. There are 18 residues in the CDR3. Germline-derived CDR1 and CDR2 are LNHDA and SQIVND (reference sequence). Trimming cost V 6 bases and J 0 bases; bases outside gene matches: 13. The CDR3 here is CASRKGQHLLTTNEKLFF. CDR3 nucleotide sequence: TGTGCCAGTAGAAAGGGACAGCACCTCCTCACAACTAATGAAAAACTGTTTTTT. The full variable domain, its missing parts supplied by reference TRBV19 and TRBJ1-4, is DGGITQSPKYLFRKEGQNVTLSCEQNLNHDAMYWYRQDPGQGLRLIYYSQIVNDFQKGDIAEGYSVSREKKESFPLTVTSAQKNPTAFYLCASRKGQHLLTTNEKLFFGSGTQLSVL.

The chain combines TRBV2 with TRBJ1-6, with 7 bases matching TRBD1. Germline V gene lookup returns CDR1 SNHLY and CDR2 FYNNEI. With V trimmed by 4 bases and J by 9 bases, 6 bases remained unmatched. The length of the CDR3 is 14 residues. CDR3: CASSVDREGSPLHF. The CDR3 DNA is TGTGCCAGCAGTGTCGACAGGGAAGGTTCACCCCTCCACTTT.

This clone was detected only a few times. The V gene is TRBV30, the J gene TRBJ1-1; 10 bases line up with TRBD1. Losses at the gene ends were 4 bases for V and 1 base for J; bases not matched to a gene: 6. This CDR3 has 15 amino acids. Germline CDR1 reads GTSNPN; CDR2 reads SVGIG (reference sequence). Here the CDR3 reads CAWIPGTGENTEAFF. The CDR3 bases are TGTGCCTGGATACCCGGGACAGGGGAGAACACTGAAGCTTTCTTT.

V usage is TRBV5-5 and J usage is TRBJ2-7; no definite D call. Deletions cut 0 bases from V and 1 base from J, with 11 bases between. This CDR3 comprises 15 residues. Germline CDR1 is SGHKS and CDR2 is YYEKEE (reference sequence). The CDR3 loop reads CASSLALSRSYEQYF. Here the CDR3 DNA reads TGTGCCAGCAGCTTGGCGTTGTCCCGGTCCTACGAGCAGTACTTC.

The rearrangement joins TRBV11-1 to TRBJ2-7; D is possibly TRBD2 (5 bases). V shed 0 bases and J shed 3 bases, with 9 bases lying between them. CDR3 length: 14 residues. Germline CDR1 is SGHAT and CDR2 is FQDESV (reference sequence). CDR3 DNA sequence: TGTGCCAGCAGCTTAGCGAGGGCAGGCTACGAGCAGTACTTC. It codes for CASSLARAGYEQYF.

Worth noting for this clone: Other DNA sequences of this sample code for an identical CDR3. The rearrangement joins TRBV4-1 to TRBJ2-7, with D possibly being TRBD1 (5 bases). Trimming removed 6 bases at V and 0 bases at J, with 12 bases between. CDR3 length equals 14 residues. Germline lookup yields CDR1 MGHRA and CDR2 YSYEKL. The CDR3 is CASRPGHPSYEQYF. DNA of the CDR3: TGCGCCAGCAGGCCAGGACACCCCTCCTACGAGCAGTACTTC.

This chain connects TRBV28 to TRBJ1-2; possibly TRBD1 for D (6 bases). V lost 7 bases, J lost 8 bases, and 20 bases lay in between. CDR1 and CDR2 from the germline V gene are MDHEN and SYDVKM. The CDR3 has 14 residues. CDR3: CASTLGHSGPGYTF. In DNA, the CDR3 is TGTGCCAGCACCCTGGGACACTCAGGGCCCGGCTACACCTTC.

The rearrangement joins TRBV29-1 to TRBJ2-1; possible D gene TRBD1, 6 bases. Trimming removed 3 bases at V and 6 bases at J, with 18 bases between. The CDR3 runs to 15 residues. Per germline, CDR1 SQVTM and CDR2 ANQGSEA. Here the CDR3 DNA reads TGCAGCGTTGACCAACCGGCAGGGGAACTCAATGAGCAGTTCTTC. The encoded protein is CSVDQPAGELNEQFF.

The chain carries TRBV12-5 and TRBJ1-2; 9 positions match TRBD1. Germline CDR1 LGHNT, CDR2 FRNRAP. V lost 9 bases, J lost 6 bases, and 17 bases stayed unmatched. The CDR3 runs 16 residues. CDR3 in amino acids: CARQNRSGTGNDGYTF. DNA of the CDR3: TGTGCTAGGCAGAATCGCTCTGGGACAGGGAACGATGGCTACACCTTC. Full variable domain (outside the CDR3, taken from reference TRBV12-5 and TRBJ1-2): DARVTQTPRHKVTEMGQEVTMRCQPILGHNTVFWYRQTMMQGLELLAYFRNRAPLDDSGMPKDRFSAEMPDATLATLKIQPSEPRDSAVYFCARQNRSGTGNDGYTFGSGTRLTVV.